The T cell receptor beta chain under discussion was sequenced for a study of T cell repertoires in cytomegalovirus infection. Study-level information: The public TCR beta signatures pointed to both CMV infection and matching HLA type.

MiXCR, applied by TCRdb to the reads, yields one record per CDR3 protein. The sample lists some 150,000 distinct CDR3 sequences, about 6% occurring once. Germline V gene lookup returns CDR1 SGHDN and CDR2 FVKESK. The CDR3 runs 16 residues. Trimming took 3 bases from V and 7 from J; bases not matched to a gene: 12. This clonotype was found a few times. The antigen is not known. Study results and caveats: Across the ex vivo response, the dominant clonotypes were HLA-C-restricted CMV-specific TCR beta clonotypes. There were carriers of CMV plus the relevant HLA, and cumulative public TCR beta family frequency identified them.

The sequence derives from a human donor in good health (CMV status not recorded). Some clones in this sample may be carry-over from other donors' samples. The material sequenced was PBMCs. The chain has TRBV14 and TRBJ2-7, with 10 bases identical to TRBD1. In DNA form, the CDR3 reads TGTGCCAGCAGCCAGGGACAGGGGATTGGGACGGGAGAGCAGTACTTC. It translates to CASSQGQGIGTGEQYF. Complete variable domain (other parts from reference TRBV14 and TRBJ2-7): EAGVTQFPSHSVIEKGQTVTLRCDPISGHDNLYWYRRVMGKEIKFLLHFVKESKQDESGMPNNRFLAERTGGTYSTLKVQPAELEDSGVYFCASSQGQGIGTGEQYFGPGTRLTVT.